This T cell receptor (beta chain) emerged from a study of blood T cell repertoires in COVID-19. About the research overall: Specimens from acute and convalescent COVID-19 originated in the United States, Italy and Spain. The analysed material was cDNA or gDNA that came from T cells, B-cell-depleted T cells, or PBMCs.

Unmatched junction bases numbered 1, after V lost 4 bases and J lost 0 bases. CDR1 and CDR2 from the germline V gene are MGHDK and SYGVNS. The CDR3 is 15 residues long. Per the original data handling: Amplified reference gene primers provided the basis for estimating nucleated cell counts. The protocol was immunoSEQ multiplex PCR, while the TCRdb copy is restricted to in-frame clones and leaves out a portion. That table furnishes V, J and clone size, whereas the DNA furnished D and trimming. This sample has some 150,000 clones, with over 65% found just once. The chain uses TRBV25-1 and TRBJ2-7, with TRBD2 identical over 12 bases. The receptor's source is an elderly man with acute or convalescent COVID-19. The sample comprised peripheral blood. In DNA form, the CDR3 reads TGTGCCAGCAGTGGACTAGCGGGGGCCTCCTACGAGCAGTACTTC. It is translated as CASSGLAGASYEQYF.